This TCR beta chain was profiled in a study of blood T cell repertoires in COVID-19. Study-wide background: Both acute and convalescent COVID-19 samples were obtained from the United States, Italy and Spain.

This clone has a handful of counts. As processed by the authors: Amplification of reference gene primers was used by the study to estimate nucleated cell counts. The assay was immunoSEQ multiplex PCR, and TCRdb's table has in-frame clones only and misses some. D and trimming come from the DNA, and the V and J calls and clone size come from that table. The sample holds about 68,000 clones; just under 80% are singletons and the top ten take approximately 6%. The V gene's germline CDR1 is SGHVS and CDR2 FNYEAQ. CDR3 length: 17 residues. V was clipped by 4 bases and J by 0 bases; unmatched bases: 9. V and J are TRBV7-6 and TRBJ1-5, with 7 nucleotides matching TRBD1. This clonotype was obtained from an older woman with acute or convalescent COVID-19. Sequencing used peripheral blood. The CDR3 nucleotides are TGTGCCAGCAGCTCTCCGGGACAGCTCTATAGCAATCAGCCCCAGCATTTT. It encodes CASSSPGQLYSNQPQHF.